This T cell receptor (beta chain) comes out of a study of patients and donors after allogeneic stem cell transplantation. The CDR3 is 16 residues long. Germline CDR1 ENHRY, CDR2 SYGVKD. V lost 7 bases, J lost 2 bases, and 15 bases lay in between. One entry per CDR3 protein, called by TCRdb with MiXCR from the RT-PCR reads. The table has about 230,000 distinct CDR3 sequences, 11% to 15% seen once. The chain links TRBV10-3 to TRBJ2-6; D may be TRBD2 (6 bases). Sequencing was performed on blood, either unsorted or a sorted T cell fraction (not recorded which). This receptor was obtained from a human donor who was either an allogeneic HSCT recipient or a stem cell or donor lymphocyte infusion donor (not recorded which). It is not recorded whose cells these are; they may come from a transplant donor. Written as DNA, the CDR3 is TGTGCCATCAAGGGCGGGATCTCAACTGGGGCCAACGTCCTGACTTTC. Translation: CAIKGGISTGANVLTF.